These T cell receptor beta chains were read from a single sample in a study of tumor and adjacent non-tumor tissue in lung cancer. MiXCR, run by TCRdb on the multiplex PCR reads, gives a single entry per CDR3 protein. This table holds 60,000 to 85,000 distinct CDR3 sequences, more than 60% found once. Specimen: lung tumor tissue. These receptors were obtained from a woman in her fifties or sixties with non-small cell lung cancer. CDR3s leave out the opening cysteine and the closing phenylalanine or tryptophan.

>TRBV10-2|TRBJ1-1
ASSETNTEVI
>TRBV28|TRBJ1-1
ASLRPGFSAEAF
>TRBV7-9|TRBJ1-3
ASSFQGRSGNTIY
>TRBV29-1|TRBJ2-7
SGTDRFCEQY
>TRBV4-2|TRBJ1-5
ASVQVQDGNQPQH
>TRBV6-5|TRBJ2-6
ASSLPFWDSGANVLT
>TRBV4-2|TRBJ2-3
ASNQGTGVTTDTQY
>TRBV4-2|TRBJ2-3
ASRRSISEEGADTQY
>TRBV11-3|TRBJ2-4
ASSSTGEGGILY
>TRBV6-6|TRBJ2-5
ASNPPRLAGGPETQY
>TRBV11-2|TRBJ1-2
ASSLDAASPYGYT
>TRBV12-3/TRBV12-4|TRBJ2-5
ASSFPEGKETHY
>TRBV6-1|TRBJ1-5
ASSEDVGDGNQPQH
>TRBV20-1|TRBJ1-6
SASGRINSPLH
>TRBV20-1|TRBJ1-5
SASGHGGRVGQPQH
>TRBV20-1|TRBJ1-2
SVPVGGVNYGYT
>TRBV10-3|TRBJ2-2
AISLEPGDTVELF
>TRBV2|TRBJ2-6
ASSEGLISGANALT
>TRBV10-3|TRBJ2-1
AVSESGTSVLSGQF
>TRBV6-5|TRBJ2-7
ASSHRALEGTYEQY
>TRBV28|TRBJ1-2
ASSYRGYGYT
>TRBV6-1|TRBJ2-7
ASSGQGGHNGGEQY
>TRBV7-9|TRBJ2-1
ASSLAPLHPCNEQF
>TRBV4-1|TRBJ2-2
ASSRATGGSVNTGELF
>TRBV6-1|TRBJ1-5
ASRSKGGGTIQPQH
>TRBV11-2|TRBJ2-1
ASSQSERPSSYNEQF
>TRBV6-6|.
ASSTQAAPYNEQY
>TRBV20-1|TRBJ2-7
SAREQDTYEQY
>TRBV11-2|TRBJ2-7
ASTLSSGEHY
>TRBV20-1|TRBJ2-7
SAREEAFIEQY
>TRBV29-1|TRBJ2-5
SVRVGSGETPY
>TRBV5-1|TRBJ2-5
ASSLVGHSLTKGETQY
>TRBV11-2|TRBJ2-5
ASSSGRVLETQY
>TRBV7-8|TRBJ2-2
ASSLASLDSANTGELF
>TRBV20-1|TRBJ2-1
SALTGLEVDEQF
>TRBV20-1|TRBJ2-1
SVRISFENEQF
>TRBV6-1|TRBJ1-5
ANSHLLTGNNQPKH
>TRBV28|TRBJ2-7
ASSPGIGDEQY
>TRBV6-6|TRBJ2-1
ASSPDAGAGNEQF
>TRBV11-2|TRBJ1-2
ASSLGQYYGYT
>TRBV11-2|TRBJ2-3
ASTPPWATDTETQY
>TRBV20-1|TRBJ2-3
SAPSLTSRITYTQY
>TRBV4-2|TRBJ2-7
ASSHILADYEQY
>TRBV29-1|TRBJ2-7
SVEDPFYRSAAYERY
>TRBV6-1|TRBJ2-7
ANCEDGGSAYEQY
>TRBV11-2|TRBJ2-3
ARGFGGRVIDTQY
>TRBV6-2/TRBV6-3|TRBJ1-2
ASRRGGGYI
>TRBV29-1|TRBJ2-6
SVEDLHRASGTNVLT
>TRBV6-2/TRBV6-3|TRBJ2-3
ASKYSFGGTDTEY
>TRBV6-1|TRBJ2-5
ASSLSGTRRETQY